A single T cell receptor (beta chain) is shown here with its context. What it recognizes is unknown. PCR employed 60 Vbeta and 13 Jbeta primers. Profiling relied on immunoSEQ multiplex PCR, and the TCRdb table lists in-frame clones only, not all of them. The data hold 65,000 to 85,000 clones, with roughly three quarters observed a single time. The sample belongs to a study of cytomegalovirus exposure and HLA in healthy donors. The study's findings and limits: Among the most significant clusters, several appeared linked to common viral pathogens in a later analysis. A list of 150 or so TCR beta chains associated with cytomegalovirus was given. In an earlier analysis, most TCR beta V segments were productive about 87% or about 30% of the time.

In germline, CDR1 is SGDLS, CDR2 YYNGEE. The CDR3 consists of 13 residues. Trimming shortened V by 4 bases and J by 7 bases, and 12 bases separated the two germline ends. The rearrangement links TRBV9 to TRBJ2-1; tentatively, D is TRBD2 (5 bases). The receptor was derived from a woman between 35 and 50 years old in good health and CMV-seropositive. The sample consisted of PBMCs. The CDR3 DNA is TGTGCCAGCAGCCCACGAGGGAGTAATGAGCAGTTCTTC. Translating gives CASSPRGSNEQFF.